The table lists the clone carrying this T cell receptor (beta chain) with a count of one. These data belong to a study of T-cell reconstitution after alpha-beta-depleted transplantation in children. A TCRbeta library incorporating unique molecular identifiers was prepared. From the PCR reads, TCRdb called clonotypes with MiXCR, one entry per CDR3 protein. Among approximately 520,000 distinct CDR3 sequences, about 33% were seen once, and the ten largest hold around 2.4%. V dropped 3 bases and J dropped 2 bases, with 13 bases sitting between them. Per germline, CDR1 SEHNR and CDR2 FQNEAQ (reference sequence). The CDR3 loop spans 16 amino acids.

The sequencing used PBMCs from the stem cell graft donor, collected from the stem cell graft. The V call is TRBV7-9, the J call TRBJ1-4; D remains ambiguous. This TCR came from a human donor who donated a stem cell graft to a child with aplastic anemia. The CDR3 loop reads CASSLSLGVTNEKLFF. CDR3 sequence (DNA): TGTGCCAGCAGCTTGTCGCTCGGGGTTACTAATGAAAAACTGTTTTTT.